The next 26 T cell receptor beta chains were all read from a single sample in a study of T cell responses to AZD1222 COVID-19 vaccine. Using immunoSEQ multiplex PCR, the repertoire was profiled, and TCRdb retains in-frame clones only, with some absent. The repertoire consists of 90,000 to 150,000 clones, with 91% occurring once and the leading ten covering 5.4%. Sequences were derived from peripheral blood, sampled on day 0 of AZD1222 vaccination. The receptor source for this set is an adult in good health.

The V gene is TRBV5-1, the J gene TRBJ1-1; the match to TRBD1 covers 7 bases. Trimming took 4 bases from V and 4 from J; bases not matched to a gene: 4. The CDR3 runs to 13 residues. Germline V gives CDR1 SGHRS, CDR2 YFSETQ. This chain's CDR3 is CASSRDRFTEAFF. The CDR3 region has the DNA TGCGCCAGCAGCCGGGACAGATTCACTGAAGCTTTCTTT.

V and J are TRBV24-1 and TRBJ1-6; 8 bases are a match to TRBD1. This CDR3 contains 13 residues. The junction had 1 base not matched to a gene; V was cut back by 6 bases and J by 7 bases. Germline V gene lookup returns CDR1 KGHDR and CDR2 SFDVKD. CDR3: CATSSGGNSPLHF. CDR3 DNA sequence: TGTGCCACCAGTTCAGGGGGCAATTCACCCCTCCACTTT.

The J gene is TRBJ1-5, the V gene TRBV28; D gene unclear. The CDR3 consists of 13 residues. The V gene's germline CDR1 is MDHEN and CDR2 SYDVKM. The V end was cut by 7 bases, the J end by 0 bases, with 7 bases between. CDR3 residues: CASIPSSNQPQHF. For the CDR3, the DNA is TGTGCCAGCATTCCATCTAGCAATCAGCCCCAGCATTTT. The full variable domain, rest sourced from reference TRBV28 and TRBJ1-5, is DVKVTQSSRYLVKRTGEKVFLECVQDMDHENMFWYRQDPGLGLRLIYFSYDVKMKEKGDIPEGYSVSREKKERFSLILESASTNQTSMYLCASIPSSNQPQHFGDGTRLSIL.

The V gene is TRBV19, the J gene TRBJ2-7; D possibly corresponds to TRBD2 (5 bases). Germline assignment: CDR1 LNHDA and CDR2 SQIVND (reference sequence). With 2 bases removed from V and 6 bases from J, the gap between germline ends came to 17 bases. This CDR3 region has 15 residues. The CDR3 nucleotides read TGTGCCAGTAGTATAAGAACTAGTGGGTCTCGCGAGCAGTACTTC. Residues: CASSIRTSGSREQYF.

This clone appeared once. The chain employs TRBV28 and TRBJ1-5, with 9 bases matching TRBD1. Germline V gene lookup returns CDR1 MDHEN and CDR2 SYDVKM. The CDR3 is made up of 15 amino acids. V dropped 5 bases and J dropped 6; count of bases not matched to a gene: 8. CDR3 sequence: CASSPTGGVGQPQHF. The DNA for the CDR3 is TGTGCCAGCAGTCCCACAGGGGGCGTCGGTCAGCCCCAGCATTTT.

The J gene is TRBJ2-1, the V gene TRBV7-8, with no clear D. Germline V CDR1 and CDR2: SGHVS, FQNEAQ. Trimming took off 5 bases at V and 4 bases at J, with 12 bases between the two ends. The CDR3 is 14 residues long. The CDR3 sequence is CASSPGSRYNEQFF. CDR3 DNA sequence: TGTGCCAGCAGCCCCGGCTCCCGGTACAATGAGCAGTTCTTC.

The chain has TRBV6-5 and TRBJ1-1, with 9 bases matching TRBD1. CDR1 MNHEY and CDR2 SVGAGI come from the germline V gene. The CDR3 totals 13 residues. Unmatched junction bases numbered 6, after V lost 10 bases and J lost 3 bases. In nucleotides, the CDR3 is TGTGCCACCCCGGGACAGGGTCACACTGAAGCTTTCTTT. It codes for CATPGQGHTEAFF.

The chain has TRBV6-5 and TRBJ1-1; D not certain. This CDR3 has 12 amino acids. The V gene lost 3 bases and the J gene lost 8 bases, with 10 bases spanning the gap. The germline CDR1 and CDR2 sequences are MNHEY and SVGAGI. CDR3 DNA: TGTGCCAGCAGTTATCTCCCCGGGGAAGCTTTCTTT. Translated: CASSYLPGEAFF.

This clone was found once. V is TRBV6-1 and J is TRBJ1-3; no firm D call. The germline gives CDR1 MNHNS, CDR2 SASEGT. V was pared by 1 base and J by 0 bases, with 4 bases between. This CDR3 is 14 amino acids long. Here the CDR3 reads CASSEVFSGNTIYF. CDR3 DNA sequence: TGTGCCAGCAGTGAAGTGTTCTCTGGAAACACCATATATTTT.

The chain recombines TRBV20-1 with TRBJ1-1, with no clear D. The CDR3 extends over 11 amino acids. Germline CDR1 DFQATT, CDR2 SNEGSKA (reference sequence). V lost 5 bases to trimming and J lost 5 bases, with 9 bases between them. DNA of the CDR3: TGCAGTGCTGCCGCACGGACTGAAGCTTTCTTT. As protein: CSAAARTEAFF.

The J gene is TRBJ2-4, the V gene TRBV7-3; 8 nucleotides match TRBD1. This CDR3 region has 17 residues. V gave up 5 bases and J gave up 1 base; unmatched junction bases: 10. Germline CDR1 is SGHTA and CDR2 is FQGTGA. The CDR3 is CASSVSGGAGAKNIQYF. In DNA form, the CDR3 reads TGTGCCAGCAGCGTATCAGGGGGCGCAGGGGCCAAAAACATTCAGTACTTC.

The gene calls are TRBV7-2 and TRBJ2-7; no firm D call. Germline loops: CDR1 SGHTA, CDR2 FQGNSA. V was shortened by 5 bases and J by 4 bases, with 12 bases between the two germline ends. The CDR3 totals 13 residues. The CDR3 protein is CASSPGPFYEQYF. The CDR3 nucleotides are TGTGCCAGCAGCCCCGGCCCCTTTTACGAGCAGTACTTC.

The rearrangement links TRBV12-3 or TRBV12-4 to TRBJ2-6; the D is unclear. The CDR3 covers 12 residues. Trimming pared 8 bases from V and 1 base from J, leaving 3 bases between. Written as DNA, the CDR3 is TGTGCCAGCCGTTCTGGGGCCAACGTCCTGACTTTC. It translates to CASRSGANVLTF.

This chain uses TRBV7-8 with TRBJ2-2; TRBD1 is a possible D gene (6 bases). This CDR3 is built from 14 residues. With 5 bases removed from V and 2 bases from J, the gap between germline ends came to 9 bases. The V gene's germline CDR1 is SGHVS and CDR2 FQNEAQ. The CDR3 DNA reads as TGTGCCAGCAGCCGGACAGCAAACACCGGGGAGCTGTTTTTT. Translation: CASSRTANTGELFF.

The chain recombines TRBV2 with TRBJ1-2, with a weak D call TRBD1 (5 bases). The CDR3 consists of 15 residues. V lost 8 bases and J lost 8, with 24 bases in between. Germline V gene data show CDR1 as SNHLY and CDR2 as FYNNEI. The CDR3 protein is CASETGQGLRGGYTF. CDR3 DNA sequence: TGTGCCAGCGAAACCGGCCAGGGATTACGTGGAGGCTACACCTTC.

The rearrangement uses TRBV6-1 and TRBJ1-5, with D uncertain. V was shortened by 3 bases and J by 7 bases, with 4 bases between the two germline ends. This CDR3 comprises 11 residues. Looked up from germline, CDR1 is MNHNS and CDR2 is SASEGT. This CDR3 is CASSEVQPQHF. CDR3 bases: TGTGCCAGCAGTGAGGTCCAGCCCCAGCATTTT.

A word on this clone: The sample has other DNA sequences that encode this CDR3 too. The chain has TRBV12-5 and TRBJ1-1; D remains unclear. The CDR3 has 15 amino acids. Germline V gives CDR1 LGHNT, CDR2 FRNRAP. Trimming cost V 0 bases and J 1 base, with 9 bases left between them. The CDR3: CASGLVLGRNTEAFF. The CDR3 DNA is TGTGCTAGTGGTTTGGTACTGGGGAGGAACACTGAAGCTTTCTTT.

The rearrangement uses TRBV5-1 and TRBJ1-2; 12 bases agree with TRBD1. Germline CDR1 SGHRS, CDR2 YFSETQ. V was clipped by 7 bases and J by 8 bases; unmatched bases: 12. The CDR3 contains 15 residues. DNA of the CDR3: TGCGCCAGCGGAAACCCGGGACAGGGGGCTTCAGGCTACACCTTC. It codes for CASGNPGQGASGYTF.

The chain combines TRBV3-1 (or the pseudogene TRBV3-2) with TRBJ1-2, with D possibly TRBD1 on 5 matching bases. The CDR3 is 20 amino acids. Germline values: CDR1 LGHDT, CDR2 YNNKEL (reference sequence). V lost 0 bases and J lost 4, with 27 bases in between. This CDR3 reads CASSQEQPHPTASPSYGYTF. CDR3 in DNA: TGTGCCAGCAGCCAAGAGCAACCTCACCCGACAGCATCCCCGTCCTATGGCTACACCTTC.

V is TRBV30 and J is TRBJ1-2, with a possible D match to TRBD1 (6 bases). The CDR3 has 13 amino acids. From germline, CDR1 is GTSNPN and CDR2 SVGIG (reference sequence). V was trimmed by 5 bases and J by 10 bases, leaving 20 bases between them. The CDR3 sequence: CAWQRSGAEDYTF. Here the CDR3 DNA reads TGTGCCTGGCAAAGGTCAGGGGCGGAGGACTACACCTTC. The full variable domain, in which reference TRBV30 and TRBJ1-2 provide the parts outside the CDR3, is SQTIHQWPATLVQPVGSPLSLECTVEGTSNPNLYWYRQAAGRGLQLLFYSVGIGQISSEVPQNLSASRPQDRQFILSSKKLLLSDSGFYLCAWQRSGAEDYTFGSGTRLTVV.

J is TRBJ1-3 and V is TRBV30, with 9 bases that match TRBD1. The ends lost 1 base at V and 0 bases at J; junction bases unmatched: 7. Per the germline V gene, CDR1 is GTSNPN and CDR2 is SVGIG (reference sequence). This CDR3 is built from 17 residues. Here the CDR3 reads CAWSGGTGPNSGNTIYF. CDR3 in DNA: TGTGCCTGGAGTGGGGGGACAGGGCCTAACTCTGGAAACACCATATATTTT.

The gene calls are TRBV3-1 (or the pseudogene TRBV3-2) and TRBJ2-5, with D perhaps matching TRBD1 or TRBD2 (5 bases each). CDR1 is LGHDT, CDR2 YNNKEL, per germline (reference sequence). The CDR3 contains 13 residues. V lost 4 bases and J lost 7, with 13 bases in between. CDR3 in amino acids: CASSPQGVGTQYF. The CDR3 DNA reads TGTGCCAGCAGCCCCCAGGGAGTCGGGACCCAGTACTTC.

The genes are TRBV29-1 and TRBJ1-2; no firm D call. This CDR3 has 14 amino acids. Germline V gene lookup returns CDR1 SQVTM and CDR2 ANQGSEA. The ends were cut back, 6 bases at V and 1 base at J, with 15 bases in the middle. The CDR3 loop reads CSVGNSEFNYGYTF. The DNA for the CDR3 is TGCAGCGTGGGAAACAGCGAATTTAACTATGGCTACACCTTC.

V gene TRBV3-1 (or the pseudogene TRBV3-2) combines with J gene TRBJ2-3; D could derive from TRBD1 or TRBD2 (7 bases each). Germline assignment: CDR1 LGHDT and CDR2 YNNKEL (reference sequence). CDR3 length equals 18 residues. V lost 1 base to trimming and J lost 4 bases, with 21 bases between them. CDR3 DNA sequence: TGTGCCAGCAGCCAAGGGGGGAGGGGGCCTTCGTACCCAGATACGCAGTATTTT. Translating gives CASSQGGRGPSYPDTQYF.

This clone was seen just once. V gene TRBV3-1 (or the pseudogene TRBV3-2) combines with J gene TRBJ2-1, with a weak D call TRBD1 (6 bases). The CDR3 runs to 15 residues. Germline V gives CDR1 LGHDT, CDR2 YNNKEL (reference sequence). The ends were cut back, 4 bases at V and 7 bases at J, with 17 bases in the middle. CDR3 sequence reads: CASSPGTGWINEQFF. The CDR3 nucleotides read TGTGCCAGCAGCCCGGGTACAGGGTGGATAAATGAGCAGTTCTTC.

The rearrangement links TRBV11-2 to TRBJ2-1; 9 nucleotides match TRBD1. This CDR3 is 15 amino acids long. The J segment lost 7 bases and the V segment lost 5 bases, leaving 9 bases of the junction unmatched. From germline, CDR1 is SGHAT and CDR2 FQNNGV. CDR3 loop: CASSTLGQGQNEQFF. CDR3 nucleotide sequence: TGTGCCAGCAGCACTCTGGGACAGGGTCAGAATGAGCAGTTCTTC. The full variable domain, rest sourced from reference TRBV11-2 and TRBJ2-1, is EAGVAQSPRYKIIEKRQSVAFWCNPISGHATLYWYQQILGQGPKLLIQFQNNGVVDDSQLPKDRFSAERLKGVDSTLKIQPAKLEDSAVYLCASSTLGQGQNEQFFGPGTRLTVL.